One sample yielded the 20 T cell receptor beta chains listed below, sequenced in a study of blood T cell repertoires in COVID-19. Sequencing was performed with immunoSEQ multiplex PCR; in TCRdb, only in-frame clones are kept and a portion is missing. The sample yields about 80,000 clones, 70% to 90% seen once. Sequencing used peripheral blood. Every receptor here comes from a woman older than 75 with acute or convalescent COVID-19.

CDR3 sequence (DNA): TGTGCCAGCAGTTACTCGGGGGCGGGTGGCTACACCTTC. Its protein product is CASSYSGAGGYTF. The chain couples TRBV6-5 to TRBJ1-2; a possible D gene is TRBD1 (6 bases). The CDR3 spans 13 residues. Germline CDR1 and CDR2: MNHEY and SVGAGI. With 0 bases removed from V and 7 bases from J, the gap between germline ends came to 9 bases.

This sequence joins TRBV6-5 and TRBJ1-2; 7 positions match TRBD1. The V segment lost 8 bases and the J segment 4 bases; nucleotides outside the gene matches: 7. Germline CDR1 reads MNHEY; CDR2 reads SVGAGI. CDR3 length: 13 residues. DNA of the CDR3: TGTGCCAGCGCTCCGGGACAGATCTATGGCTACACCTTC. Amino acids: CASAPGQIYGYTF.

J is TRBJ2-2 and V is TRBV5-4; D possibly corresponds to TRBD1 (6 bases). Germline V gene data show CDR1 as SGHNT and CDR2 as YYREEE (reference sequence). Trimming stripped 0 bases from V and 5 bases from J, with 17 bases between. The CDR3 loop spans 17 amino acids. CDR3 amino acids: CASSLGSRQGQTGELFF. DNA for the CDR3: TGTGCCAGCAGCTTGGGCTCGCGGCAGGGGCAGACCGGGGAGCTGTTTTTT.

The CDR3 DNA reads TGTGCCAGCAGCAGACTAGCGGGAGGCTACGAGCAGTACTTC. Protein product: CASSRLAGGYEQYF. The chain joins TRBV11-2 to TRBJ2-7, with TRBD2 matching 13 bases. The CDR3 spans 14 residues. The ends lost 5 bases at V and 3 bases at J; junction bases unmatched: 1. Germline lookup yields CDR1 SGHAT and CDR2 FQNNGV.

The chain uses TRBV5-6 and TRBJ2-7; the D gene is possibly TRBD2 (7 bases). The CDR3 runs 12 residues. CDR1 SGHDT and CDR2 YYEEEE come from the germline V gene. V lost 3 bases, J lost 11 bases, and 15 bases lay in between. This CDR3 is CASSSRGGAEYF. The CDR3 DNA reads TGTGCCAGCAGCTCGAGGGGGGGCGCGGAGTACTTC.

The chain is built from TRBV6-5 and TRBJ2-7, with a weak D call TRBD2 (6 bases). Germline assignment: CDR1 MNHEY and CDR2 SVGAGI. CDR3 length equals 12 residues. V lost 6 bases, J lost 6 bases, and 12 bases lay in between. CDR3 sequence (DNA): TGTGCCAGCAGGGGGGGAAGTCTCGAGCAGTACTTC. Protein: CASRGGSLEQYF.

V and J are TRBV7-3 and TRBJ2-2; tentative D call: TRBD1 (5 bases). The CDR3 consists of 13 residues. V lost 5 bases, J lost 6 bases, and 10 bases lay in between. CDR1 and CDR2 (germline): SGHTA, FQGTGA. CDR3 in DNA: TGTGCCAGCAGCCGCCAAGGGGCCGGGGAGCTGTTTTTT. Residues: CASSRQGAGELFF.

This clone was recorded a few times. The rearrangement uses TRBV4-3 and TRBJ1-2; 9 bases agree with TRBD1. This CDR3 is 14 amino acids long. Trimming removed 1 base from V and 8 bases from J; junction bases left unmatched: 5. Looked up from germline, CDR1 is LGHNA and CDR2 is YSLEER. This CDR3 is CASSQGTGVGGYTF. DNA for the CDR3: TGCGCCAGCAGCCAAGGGACAGGGGTAGGAGGCTACACCTTC.

This chain links TRBV3-1 (or the pseudogene TRBV3-2) with TRBJ2-7, with D unclear. CDR1 and CDR2 (germline): LGHDT, YNNKEL (reference sequence). This CDR3 region has 13 residues. Trimming shortened V by 1 base and J by 6 bases, and 10 bases separated the two germline ends. The CDR3 loop is CASSQVGGAEQYF. The DNA for the CDR3 is TGTGCCAGCAGCCAAGTAGGCGGAGCCGAGCAGTACTTC.

V is TRBV10-1 and J is TRBJ2-3; unclear D gene. Trimming stripped 8 bases from V and 0 bases from J, with 15 bases between. Germline CDR1 and CDR2: WNHNN and SYGVQD (reference sequence). The CDR3 contains 15 residues. CDR3 region: CASPRRPPSTDTQYF. The CDR3, as DNA: TGCGCCAGCCCTAGGAGACCACCTAGCACAGATACGCAGTATTTT.

This chain connects TRBV2 to TRBJ2-5; 8 bases agree with TRBD2. This CDR3 has 16 amino acids. CDR1 is SNHLY and CDR2 is FYNNEI in the germline V gene. Trimming removed 6 bases from V and 5 bases from J; junction bases left unmatched: 14. The DNA of the CDR3 is TGTGCCAGCAGGGTCCGGGCTGAGCGGGGGAGGGAGACCCAGTACTTC. Amino acids: CASRVRAERGRETQYF.

The chain carries TRBV19 and TRBJ2-3, with D perhaps TRBD1 (5 bases). Germline V gene data show CDR1 as LNHDA and CDR2 as SQIVND (reference sequence). This CDR3 comprises 14 residues. Trimming left V 6 bases short and J 3 bases short, with 13 bases between. The chain's CDR3 is CASSIRALTDTQYF. CDR3 nucleotides: TGTGCCAGTAGCATCAGGGCTTTAACAGATACGCAGTATTTT.

The CDR3 coding sequence is TGTGCCAGCAGTGAGACAGGGCCGGTAAGAGGCTACACCTTC. Amino acids: CASSETGPVRGYTF. The V and J genes are TRBV2 and TRBJ1-2; 7 bases line up with TRBD1. J was trimmed by 8 bases and V by 3 bases; bases with no gene match: 9. The CDR3 covers 14 residues. CDR1 and CDR2 from the germline V gene are SNHLY and FYNNEI.

For the CDR3, the DNA is TGTGCCAGCAGTGAAGCCTCCTCACGCAGAAACACTGAAGCTTTCTTT. Its protein is CASSEASSRRNTEAFF. The chain carries TRBV6-1 and TRBJ1-1, with D unclear. V was shortened by 0 bases and J by 2 bases, with 13 bases between the two germline ends. CDR1 and CDR2 from the germline V gene are MNHNS and SASEGT. The CDR3 spans 16 residues.

The chain uses TRBV27 and TRBJ2-1; TRBD2 might be the D (5 bases). The CDR3 is 12 residues long. CDR1 and CDR2 (germline): MNHEY, SMNVEV (reference sequence). V was clipped by 6 bases and J by 10 bases, with 13 bases between them. CDR3 sequence (DNA): TGTGCCAGCAGGTCGTCCCCGGGGGAGCAGTTCTTC. As protein: CASRSSPGEQFF.

This clone was seen once. Other DNA sequences of this sample code for an identical CDR3. DNA for the CDR3: TGCGCCAGCAAATCTGGCGGCTCCTACAATGAGCAGTTCTTC. This translates into CASKSGGSYNEQFF. This rearrangement joins TRBV5-1 to TRBJ2-1, with D uncertain. Germline V gives CDR1 SGHRS, CDR2 YFSETQ. Trimming stripped 6 bases from V and 0 bases from J, with 10 bases between. The CDR3 length is 14 residues.

J is TRBJ2-5 and V is TRBV18; D is undetermined. The CDR3 is made up of 13 amino acids. V was shortened by 3 bases and J by 4 bases, with 9 bases between the two germline ends. Germline V gene data show CDR1 as KGHSH and CDR2 as LQKENI. DNA of the CDR3: TGTGCCAGCTCACCCACTACGGCAGAGACCCAGTACTTC. It translates to CASSPTTAETQYF.

This clone was observed a single time. The CDR3 region is CASSIRWTPTIEQFF. CDR3 sequence (DNA): TGTGCCAGTAGTATACGGTGGACTCCCACGATTGAGCAGTTCTTC. This chain joins TRBV19 and TRBJ2-1; D is possibly TRBD2 (5 bases). The CDR3 spans 15 residues. Germline CDR1 is LNHDA and CDR2 is SQIVND (reference sequence). V lost 2 bases and J lost 9, with 17 bases in between.

The V call is TRBV19, the J call TRBJ2-2; D possibly corresponds to TRBD2 (6 bases). With 7 bases removed from V and 1 base from J, the gap between germline ends came to 10 bases. In germline, CDR1 is LNHDA, CDR2 SQIVND (reference sequence). This CDR3 has 14 amino acids. CDR3 coding DNA: TGTGCCAGTAAAAGGGAGGAGAACACCGGGGAGCTGTTTTTT. Protein sequence: CASKREENTGELFF.

The chain recombines TRBV9 with TRBJ2-1; 11 bases agree with TRBD2. Germline CDR1 and CDR2: SGDLS and YYNGEE. This CDR3 spans 16 amino acids. Trimming at V came to 0 bases and at J to 7 bases, leaving 6 bases not matched to a gene. CDR3 nucleotide sequence: TGTGCCAGCAGCGTAGTCATGCCTAGCGGGAGGAATGAGCAGTTCTTC. This gives the protein CASSVVMPSGRNEQFF.